The entry below describes one T cell receptor (delta chain). The germline gene is not matched at one end of the junction; a read error may be the cause. This sample was taken from a study of gamma-delta T cells after stem cell transplantation. With CATT, TCRdb re-called clones from the RT-PCR reads. The sample records around 16,000 delta-chain clones, less than 10% being singletons. Per the germline V gene, CDR1 is GEAIGNYY and CDR2 is EKD. The CDR3 loop spans 14 amino acids. The sequence derives from a human donor. It is not recorded whose cells these are; they may come from a transplant donor. The chain carries TRDV2 and TRDJ3; TRDD3 matches 8 bases. The sequencing input was gamma-delta T cells. The CDR3 coding sequence is TGTGCCTGTGACTTGGTGGGGGATACCCGACAGATGTTTTTC. Protein: CACDLVGDTRQMFF.